This T cell receptor beta chain was recorded in a study of early T cells in non-severe SARS-CoV-2 infection. Study in general: Chains were not paired, and sequencing was done on bulk RNA from unsorted whole blood.

This clonotype was counted many times. The antigen remains unidentified. The study, taken as a whole, reports: Missing private and CD4 specificities, VDJdb matching favored anti-spike CD8 responses.

Tagging with unique molecular identifiers was applied to individual cDNA molecules. TCRdb called the 5' RACE reads again in MiXCR, with one record for every CDR3 protein. The repertoire has about 50,000 distinct CDR3 sequences, about a tenth of them found once; the top ten carry about 15%. The CDR3 has 18 residues. Germline CDR1 is ENHRY and CDR2 is SYGVKD. V lost 2 bases and J lost 0; bases outside the gene matches: 5. Material: whole blood. The clonotype originates from an adult who was a healthcare worker with PCR-confirmed SARS-CoV-2 infection or an uninfected control (not recorded which). V gene TRBV10-3 combines with J gene TRBJ2-7; 15 nucleotides line up with TRBD2. CDR3: CAISEMGLAGGNSYEQYF. As DNA, the CDR3 is TGTGCCATCAGTGAGATGGGACTAGCGGGAGGTAACTCCTACGAGCAGTACTTC.